This T cell receptor (beta chain) emerged from a study of blood T cell repertoires in COVID-19. In the study overall: PBMCs, B-cell-depleted T cells, or T cells provided the cDNA or gDNA that made up the material.

The authors' processing: Reference gene primer amplification gave estimated nucleated cell counts. Sequencing used immunoSEQ multiplex PCR; TCRdb keeps in-frame clones, though not all of them. D and trimming come from the DNA, and the V and J calls and clone size come from that table. The repertoire holds about 350,000 clones, with over 80% as singletons. Seattle's cohort entered during active infection and was followed longitudinally. The V gene end was trimmed by 4 bases and the J gene end by 7 bases; junction bases not matched to a gene: 14. Per the germline V gene, CDR1 is SGHDT and CDR2 is YYEEEE. This CDR3 comprises 15 residues.

The rearrangement uses TRBV5-6 and TRBJ2-7; 7 bases line up with TRBD1. This clonotype was sampled from a woman between 50 and 59 years old with COVID-19, enrolled during active disease. The specimen was peripheral blood. The CDR3 loop is CASSPRTGPLWEQYF. The DNA for the CDR3 is TGTGCCAGCAGCCCCCGGACAGGCCCCTTGTGGGAGCAGTACTTC.